This record covers a single T cell receptor (beta chain). Its antigen is undetermined. The study made its TRB cDNA libraries by 5' RACE, adding UMI labels. With the 5' RACE reads reprocessed, TCRdb shows one record per CDR3 protein and no DNA. This sample's table has approximately 56,000 distinct CDR3 sequences. This sample is drawn from a study of CXCR3-negative and CXCR3-positive naive CD8 T cells. Study-level points and caveats: Naive cells used TRBV-TRBJ genes in much the same way whether CXCR3-negative or CXCR3-positive; memory cells did not. Relative to memory CD8+ cells, whose diversity was much lower, both naive subsets had comparably high diversity.

Naive CD8+ T cells were CD45RO-CCR7+CD27+CD95-. The CDR3 is 17 amino acids. In germline, CDR1 is SGHRS, CDR2 YFSETQ. The rearrangement uses TRBV5-1 and TRBJ2-1; TCRdb proposes TRBD2, but this gene call is untestable without DNA. The sample taken for sequencing was naive CXCR3- CD8+ T cells from blood. The subset here: CD45RO-CCR7+CD27+CD95- naive CD8+ T cells lacking CXCR3 (TNR3-). This TCR was sampled from a human donor in good health. Some clones in this sample may be carry-over from other donors' samples. CDR3 sequence reads: CASSLRGFASVYNEQFF.